The 9 T cell receptor beta chains below all came from one sample that was sequenced in a study of blood T cell repertoires in COVID-19. The table came from immunoSEQ multiplex PCR; TCRdb's copy has only in-frame clones and leaves some out. The table has 150,000 to 200,000 clones, around nine tenths seen once. The sequenced material came from peripheral blood. These receptors originate from a woman in her late teens or twenties who had recovered from COVID-19.

This CDR3 reads CASSHRGAGGSTDTQYF. As DNA, the CDR3 is TGTGCCAGCAGCCACCGGGGAGCGGGGGGATCCACAGATACGCAGTATTTT. The V and J genes are TRBV21-1 and TRBJ2-3; the D call in the table, TRBD2, was not verified against the DNA. TRBV21-1 is a pseudogene segment. This CDR3 region has 17 residues.

V usage is TRBV9 and J usage is TRBJ1-1; D might be TRBD1 (5 bases). Trimming pared 4 bases from V and 7 bases from J, leaving 14 bases between. From germline, CDR1 is SGDLS and CDR2 YYNGEE. The CDR3 extends over 13 amino acids. The CDR3 DNA reads as TGTGCCAGCAGCCCCCCCGGGGGGGTTGAAGCTTTCTTT. It translates to CASSPPGGVEAFF.

The chain couples TRBV2 to TRBJ2-5; 7 nucleotides line up with TRBD2. Germline CDR1 reads SNHLY; CDR2 reads FYNNEI. The CDR3 contains 14 residues. V was clipped by 5 bases and J by 4 bases; unmatched bases: 7. CDR3 sequence reads: CASSTGLGRETQYF. The CDR3 nucleotides are TGTGCCAGCAGTACCGGACTAGGGCGAGAGACCCAGTACTTC.

V gene TRBV6-2 or TRBV6-3 combines with J gene TRBJ2-1; 8 nucleotides match TRBD2. This CDR3 is 16 amino acids long. J lost 3 bases, V lost 4 bases, and 8 bases had no gene match. Germline V gene data show CDR1 as MNHEY and CDR2 as SVGEGT. CDR3 in DNA: TGTGCCAGCAGTTGGACTAGCCAATACGTCTACAATGAGCAGTTCTTC. Its translation: CASSWTSQYVYNEQFF.

V and J are TRBV6-1 and TRBJ2-7; 7 nucleotides agree with TRBD2. V lost 1 base, J lost 9 bases, and 12 bases stayed unmatched. CDR1 is MNHNS, CDR2 SASEGT, per germline. This CDR3 is built from 15 residues. The CDR3 region has the DNA TGTGCCAGCAGTGAAGGCCGAGGGGAGGGCCTAGTGCAGTACGTC. This codes for CASSEGRGEGLVQYV.

This clone was recorded once. This rearrangement joins TRBV12-3 or TRBV12-4 to TRBJ2-7; TRBD1 agrees at 7 bases. The CDR3 totals 13 residues. After removal of 0 bases from V and 7 bases from J, the junction contained 3 bases not matched to a gene. The chain's CDR3 is CASSLARTGEQYF. CDR3 nucleotides: TGTGCCAGCAGTTTAGCAAGGACAGGAGAGCAGTACTTC.

This chain uses TRBV19 with TRBJ1-1; maybe TRBD1 (6 bases). Germline lookup yields CDR1 LNHDA and CDR2 SQIVND (reference sequence). The CDR3 runs 12 residues. Trimming left V 7 bases short and J 7 bases short, with 13 bases between. The chain's CDR3 is CASMGQISEAFF. In DNA, the CDR3 is TGTGCCAGTATGGGACAAATCAGTGAAGCTTTCTTT.

The gene calls are TRBV5-6 and TRBJ2-3, with D maybe TRBD2 (5 bases). There are 15 residues in the CDR3. V shed 2 bases and J shed 0 bases, with 10 bases lying between them. Germline CDR1 reads SGHDT; CDR2 reads YYEEEE. The CDR3 DNA reads TGTGCCAGCAGCTTCGAGGGTGGTAGCACAGATACGCAGTATTTT. Its protein is CASSFEGGSTDTQYF.

The CDR3 sequence: CASSHDGWTSVTGELFF. CDR3 nucleotides: TGTGCCAGCAGTCATGATGGGTGGACTAGCGTAACCGGGGAGCTGTTTTTT. V usage is TRBV6-2 or TRBV6-3 and J usage is TRBJ2-2, with 9 bases that match TRBD2. V gave up 5 bases and J gave up 5 bases; unmatched junction bases: 12. The CDR3 runs to 17 residues. CDR1 is MNHEY and CDR2 is SVGEGT in the germline V gene.